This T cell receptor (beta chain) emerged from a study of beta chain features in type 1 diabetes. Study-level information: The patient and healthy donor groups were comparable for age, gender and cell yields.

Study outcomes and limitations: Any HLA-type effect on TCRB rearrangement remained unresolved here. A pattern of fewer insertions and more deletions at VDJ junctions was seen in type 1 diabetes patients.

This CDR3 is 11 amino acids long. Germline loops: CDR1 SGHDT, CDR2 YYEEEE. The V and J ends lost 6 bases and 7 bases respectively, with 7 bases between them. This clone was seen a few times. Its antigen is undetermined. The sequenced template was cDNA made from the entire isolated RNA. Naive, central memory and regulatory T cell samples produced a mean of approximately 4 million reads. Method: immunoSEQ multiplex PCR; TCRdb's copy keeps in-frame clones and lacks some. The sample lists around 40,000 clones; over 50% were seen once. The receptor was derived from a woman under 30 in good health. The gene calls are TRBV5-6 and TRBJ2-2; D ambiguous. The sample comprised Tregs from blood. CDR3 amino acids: CASTVGGELFF. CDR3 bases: TGTGCCAGCACAGTTGGCGGGGAGCTGTTTTTT.